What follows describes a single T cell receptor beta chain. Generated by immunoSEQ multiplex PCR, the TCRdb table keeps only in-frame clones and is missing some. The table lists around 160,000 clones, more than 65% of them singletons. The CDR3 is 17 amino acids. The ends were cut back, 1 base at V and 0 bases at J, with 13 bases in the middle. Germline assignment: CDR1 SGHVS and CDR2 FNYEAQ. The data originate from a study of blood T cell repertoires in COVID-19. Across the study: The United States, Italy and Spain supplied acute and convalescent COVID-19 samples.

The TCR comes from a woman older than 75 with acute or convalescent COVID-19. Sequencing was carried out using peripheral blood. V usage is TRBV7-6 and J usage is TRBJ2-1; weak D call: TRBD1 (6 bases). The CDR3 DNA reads TGTGCCAGCAGCTTAGGTGGACAGAAGAGCTCCTACAATGAGCAGTTCTTC. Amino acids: CASSLGGQKSSYNEQFF. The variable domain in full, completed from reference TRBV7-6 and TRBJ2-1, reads GAGVSQSPRYKVTKRGQDVALRCDPISGHVSLYWYRQALGQGPEFLTYFNYEAQQDKSGLPNDRFSAERPEGSISTLTIQRTEQRDSAMYRCASSLGGQKSSYNEQFFGPGTRLTVL.